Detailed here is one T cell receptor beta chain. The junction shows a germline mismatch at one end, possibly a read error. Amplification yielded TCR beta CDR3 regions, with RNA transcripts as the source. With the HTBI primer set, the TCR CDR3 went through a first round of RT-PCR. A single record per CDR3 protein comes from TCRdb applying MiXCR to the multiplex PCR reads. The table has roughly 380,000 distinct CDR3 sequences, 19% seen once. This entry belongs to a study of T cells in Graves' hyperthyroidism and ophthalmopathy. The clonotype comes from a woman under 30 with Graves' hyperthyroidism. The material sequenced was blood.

CDR3: CVSSLLAGGYEQYF. As DNA, the CDR3 is TGCGTCAGCAGCTTGCTTGCAGGGGGCTACGAGCAGTACTTC. This sequence joins TRBV5-1 and TRBJ2-7, with 7 positions matching TRBD1. The V gene's germline CDR1 is SGHRS and CDR2 YFSETQ. The CDR3 totals 14 residues.